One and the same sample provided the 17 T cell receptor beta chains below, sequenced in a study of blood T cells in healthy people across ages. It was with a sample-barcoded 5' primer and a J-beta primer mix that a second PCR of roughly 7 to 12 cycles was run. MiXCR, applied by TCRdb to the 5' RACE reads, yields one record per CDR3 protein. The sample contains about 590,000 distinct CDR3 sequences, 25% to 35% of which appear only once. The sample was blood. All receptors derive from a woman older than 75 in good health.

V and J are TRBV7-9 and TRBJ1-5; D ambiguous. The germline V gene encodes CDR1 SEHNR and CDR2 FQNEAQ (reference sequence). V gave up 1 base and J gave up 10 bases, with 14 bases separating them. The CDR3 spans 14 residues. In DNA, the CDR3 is TGTGCCAGCAGCTTAGGAGAGGGCCTGGACCCCCAGCATTTT. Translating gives CASSLGEGLDPQHF.

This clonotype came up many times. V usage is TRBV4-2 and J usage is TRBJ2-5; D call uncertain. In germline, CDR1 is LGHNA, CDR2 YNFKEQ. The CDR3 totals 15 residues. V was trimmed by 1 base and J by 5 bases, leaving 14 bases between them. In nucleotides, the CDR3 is TGTGCCAGCAGCCAAGTACAGAGCTCCAGGGAGACCCAGTACTTC. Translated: CASSQVQSSRETQYF.

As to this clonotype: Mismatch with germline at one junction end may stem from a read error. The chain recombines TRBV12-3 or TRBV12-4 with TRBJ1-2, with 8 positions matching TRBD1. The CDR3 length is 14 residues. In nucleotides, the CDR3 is TGTGCCTGCAGTCGACAGGGGACTCACTATGGCTACACCTTC. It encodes CACSRQGTHYGYTF.

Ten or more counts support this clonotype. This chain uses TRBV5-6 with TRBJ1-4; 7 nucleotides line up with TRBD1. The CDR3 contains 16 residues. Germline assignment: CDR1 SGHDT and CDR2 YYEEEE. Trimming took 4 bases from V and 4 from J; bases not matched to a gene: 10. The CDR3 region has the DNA TGTGCCAGCAGCGTACTAACAGGGGCGCATAATGAAAAACTGTTTTTT. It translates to CASSVLTGAHNEKLFF.

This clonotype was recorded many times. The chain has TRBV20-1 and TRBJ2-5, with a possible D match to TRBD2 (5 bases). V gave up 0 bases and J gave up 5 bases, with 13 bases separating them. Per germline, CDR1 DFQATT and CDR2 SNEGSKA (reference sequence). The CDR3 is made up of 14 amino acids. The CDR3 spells CSARDRGLGETQYF. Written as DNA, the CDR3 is TGCAGTGCTAGAGATAGAGGGCTCGGGGAGACCCAGTACTTC.

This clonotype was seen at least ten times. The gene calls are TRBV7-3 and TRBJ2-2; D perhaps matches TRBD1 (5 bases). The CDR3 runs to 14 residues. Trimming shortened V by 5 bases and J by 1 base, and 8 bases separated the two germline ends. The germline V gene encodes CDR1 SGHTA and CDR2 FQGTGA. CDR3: CASSPRGNTGELFF. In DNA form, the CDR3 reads TGTGCCAGCAGCCCAAGGGGGAACACCGGGGAGCTGTTTTTT.

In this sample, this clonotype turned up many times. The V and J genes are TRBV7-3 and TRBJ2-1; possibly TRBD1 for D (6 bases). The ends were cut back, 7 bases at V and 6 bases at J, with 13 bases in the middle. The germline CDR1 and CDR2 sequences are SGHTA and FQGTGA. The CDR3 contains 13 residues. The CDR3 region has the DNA TGTGCCAGCAAACACCCAGGGGCCAATGAGCAGTTCTTC. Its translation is CASKHPGANEQFF.

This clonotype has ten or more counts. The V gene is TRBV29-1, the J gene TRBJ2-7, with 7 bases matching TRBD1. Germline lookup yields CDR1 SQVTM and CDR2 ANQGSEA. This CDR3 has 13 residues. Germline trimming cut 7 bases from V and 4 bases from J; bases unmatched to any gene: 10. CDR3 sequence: CSAFDRDHYEQYF. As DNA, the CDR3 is TGCAGCGCCTTTGACAGGGATCATTACGAGCAGTACTTC.

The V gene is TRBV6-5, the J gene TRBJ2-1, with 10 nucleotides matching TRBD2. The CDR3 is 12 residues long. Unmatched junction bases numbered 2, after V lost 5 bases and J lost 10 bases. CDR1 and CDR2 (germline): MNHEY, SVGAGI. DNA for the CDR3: TGTGCCAGCAGTCGTAGCGGGGGGGAGCAGTTCTTC. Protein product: CASSRSGGEQFF.

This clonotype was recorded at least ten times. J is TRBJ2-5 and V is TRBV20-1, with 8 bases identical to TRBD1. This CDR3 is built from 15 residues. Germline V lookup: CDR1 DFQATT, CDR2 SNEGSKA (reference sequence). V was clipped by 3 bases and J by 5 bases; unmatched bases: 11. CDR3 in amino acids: CSASLRRGRWETQYF. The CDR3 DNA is TGCAGTGCTAGCCTCCGCAGGGGGCGATGGGAGACCCAGTACTTC.

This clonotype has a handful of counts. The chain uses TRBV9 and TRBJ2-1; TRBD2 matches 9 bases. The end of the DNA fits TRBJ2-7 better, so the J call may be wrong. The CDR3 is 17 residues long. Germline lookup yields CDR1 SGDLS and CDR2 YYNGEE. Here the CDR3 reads CASSARHGAGGYNEQYF. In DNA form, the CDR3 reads TGTGCCAGCAGCGCCCGCCACGGAGCGGGAGGCTACAATGAGCAGTACTTC.

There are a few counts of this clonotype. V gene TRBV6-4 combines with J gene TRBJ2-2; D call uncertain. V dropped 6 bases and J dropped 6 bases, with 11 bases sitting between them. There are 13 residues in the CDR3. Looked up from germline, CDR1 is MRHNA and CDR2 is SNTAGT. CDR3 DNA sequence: TGTGCCAGCAGCATTGACTTAGCCGGGGAGCTGTTTTTT. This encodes CASSIDLAGELFF.

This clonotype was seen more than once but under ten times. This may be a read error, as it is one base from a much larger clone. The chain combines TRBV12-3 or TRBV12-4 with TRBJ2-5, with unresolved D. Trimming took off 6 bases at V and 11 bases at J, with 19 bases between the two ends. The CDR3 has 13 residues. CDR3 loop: CASRDRYGNEQYF. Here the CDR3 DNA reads TGTGCCAGCAGAGACCGCTATGGCAATGAGCAGTACTTC.

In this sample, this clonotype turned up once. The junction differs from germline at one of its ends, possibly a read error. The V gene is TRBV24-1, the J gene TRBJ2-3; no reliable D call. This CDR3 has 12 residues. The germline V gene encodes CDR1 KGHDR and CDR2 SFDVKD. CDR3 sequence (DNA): TGTGCCACCGGTGATCGCTCGAATACGCAGTATTTT. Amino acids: CATGDRSNTQYF.

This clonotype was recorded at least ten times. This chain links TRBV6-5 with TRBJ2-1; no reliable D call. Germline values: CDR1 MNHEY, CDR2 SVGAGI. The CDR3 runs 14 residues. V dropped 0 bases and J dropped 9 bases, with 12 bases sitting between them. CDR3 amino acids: CASSYSLAEVEQFF. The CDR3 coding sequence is TGTGCCAGCAGTTACTCCCTCGCAGAGGTTGAGCAGTTCTTC.

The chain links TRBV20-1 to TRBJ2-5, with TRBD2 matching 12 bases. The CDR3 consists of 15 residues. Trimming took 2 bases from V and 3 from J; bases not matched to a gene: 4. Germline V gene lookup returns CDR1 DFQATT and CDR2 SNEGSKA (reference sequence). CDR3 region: CSARLAGGLKETQYF. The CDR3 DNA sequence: TGCAGTGCTAGACTAGCGGGGGGGCTAAAAGAGACCCAGTACTTC.

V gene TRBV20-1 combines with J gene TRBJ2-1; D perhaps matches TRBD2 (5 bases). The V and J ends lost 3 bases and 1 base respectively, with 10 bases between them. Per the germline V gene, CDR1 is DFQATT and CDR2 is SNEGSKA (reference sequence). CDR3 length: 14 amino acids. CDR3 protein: CSARYEGSYNEQFF. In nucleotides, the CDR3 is TGCAGTGCTAGGTACGAGGGTTCCTACAATGAGCAGTTCTTC.